This T cell receptor (beta chain) was recovered during a study of breast tumors, draining lymph nodes, adjacent tissues. Study-wide results and limits: That most tumor T cells come from lymph nodes remained unproven. Compared with basal-like, luminal-like tumors shared significantly more repertoire with nontumor tissue. Tumor TCR diversity was below lymph nodes but above nontumor tissue. Most tumor T cells seemingly derive from lymph node, then expand in tumor.

Each CDR3 protein gets one entry after TCRdb re-called the multiplex PCR reads with MiXCR. The sample consists of 190,000 or so distinct CDR3 sequences, 31% of them appearing once. The lymph nodes were axillary draining lymph nodes from breast cancer patients. Ten or more counts support this clonotype. Its antigen is not known. CDR1 and CDR2 from the germline V gene are SEHNR and FQNEAQ (reference sequence). The CDR3 contains 17 residues. Trimming at V came to 5 bases and at J to 2 bases, leaving 10 bases not matched to a gene. The gene calls are TRBV7-9 and TRBJ2-5, with 11 positions matching TRBD1. This sequence was found in a female donor with breast cancer. Some clones in this sample may be carry-over from other donors' samples. The sample comprised axillary lymph node tissue. As DNA, the CDR3 is TGTGCCAGCAGCCCCCGCCCGGACAGGGGGCGTCAAGAGACCCAGTACTTC. Residues: CASSPRPDRGRQETQYF. Looking up the rest from reference TRBV7-9 and TRBJ2-5 gives the full variable domain: DTGVSQNPRHKITKRGQNVTFRCDPISEHNRLYWYRQTLGQGPEFLTYFQNEAQLEKSRLLSDRFSAERPKGSFSTLEIQRTEQGDSAMYLCASSPRPDRGRQETQYFGPGTRLLVL.